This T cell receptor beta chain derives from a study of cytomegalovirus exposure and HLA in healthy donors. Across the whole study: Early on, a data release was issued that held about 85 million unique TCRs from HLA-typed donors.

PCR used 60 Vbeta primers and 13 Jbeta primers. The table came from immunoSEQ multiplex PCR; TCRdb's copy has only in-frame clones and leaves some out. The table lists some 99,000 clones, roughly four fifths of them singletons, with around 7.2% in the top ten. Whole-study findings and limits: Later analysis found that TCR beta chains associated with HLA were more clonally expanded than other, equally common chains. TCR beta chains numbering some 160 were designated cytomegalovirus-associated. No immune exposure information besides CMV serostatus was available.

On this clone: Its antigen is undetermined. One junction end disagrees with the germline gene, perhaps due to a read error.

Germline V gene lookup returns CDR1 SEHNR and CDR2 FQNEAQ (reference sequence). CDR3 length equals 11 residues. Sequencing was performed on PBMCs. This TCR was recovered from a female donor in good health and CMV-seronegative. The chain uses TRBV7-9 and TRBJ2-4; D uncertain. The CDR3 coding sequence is TGTTCCAGCAGCCCCGAGTTCCCGGAGTACTTC. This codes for CSSSPEFPEYF.